Following are 8 T cell receptor beta chains from one sample sequenced in a study of OX40 agonist ivuxolimab in advanced cancers. TCRdb's table, derived via immunoSEQ multiplex PCR, lists solely in-frame clones and lacks some. This sample has approximately 88,000 clones, with 88% found just once. The specimen was CD4+ or CD8+ T cells sorted from blood, collected in a trial of the OX40 agonist ivuxolimab. These receptor sequences come from an adult with an advanced solid tumor such as melanoma, head and neck, liver or kidney cancer.

CDR3 amino acids: CASSFQVYYTF. In DNA, the CDR3 is TGTGCCAGCAGTTTTCAGGTTTACTACACCTTC. The chain combines TRBV5-8 with TRBJ1-2; D ambiguous. CDR3 length: 11 residues. With 5 bases removed from V and 10 bases from J, the gap between germline ends came to 12 bases. Germline V CDR1 and CDR2: SGHTS, YDEGEE.

This chain joins TRBV19 and TRBJ2-7; possibly TRBD2 for D (5 bases). The germline V gene encodes CDR1 LNHDA and CDR2 SQIVND (reference sequence). V shed 9 bases and J shed 0 bases, with 12 bases lying between them. The CDR3 is 13 amino acids. This CDR3 is CASAGLYSYEQYF. The CDR3 DNA reads as TGTGCCAGCGCGGGTCTCTACTCCTACGAGCAGTACTTC.

The rearrangement joins TRBV28 to TRBJ1-5; possibly TRBD1 for D (5 bases). The CDR3 is 16 residues long. Germline V gives CDR1 MDHEN, CDR2 SYDVKM. Trimming took off 6 bases at V and 0 bases at J, with 15 bases between the two ends. For the CDR3, the DNA is TGTGCCAGCAGCCAACCTAACAGGTTTAGCAATCAGCCCCAGCATTTT. Its protein product is CASSQPNRFSNQPQHF.

CDR3 sequence: CASSLAPDSGDSPLHF. Here the CDR3 DNA reads TGTGCCAGCAGCTTGGCCCCGGACTCAGGGGATTCACCCCTCCACTTT. V is TRBV5-4 and J is TRBJ1-6; D is possibly TRBD1 (6 bases). With 0 bases removed from V and 8 bases from J, the gap between germline ends came to 15 bases. Germline assignment: CDR1 SGHNT and CDR2 YYREEE (reference sequence). There are 16 residues in the CDR3.

This clone was picked up a small number of times. The chain links TRBV7-8 to TRBJ1-5; no firm D call. CDR1 is SGHVS, CDR2 FQNEAQ, per germline. The CDR3 sequence is 18 residues long. V lost 5 bases to trimming and J lost 2 bases, with 22 bases between them. CDR3 loop: CASSPSLNRDLGNQPQHF. The CDR3 DNA reads TGTGCCAGCAGCCCGAGCTTAAATAGGGATTTGGGCAATCAGCCCCAGCATTTT.

The chain couples TRBV2 to TRBJ2-1; TRBD2 is a possible D gene (6 bases). The germline gives CDR1 SNHLY, CDR2 FYNNEI. V was shortened by 7 bases and J by 0 bases, with 16 bases between the two germline ends. This CDR3 is built from 16 residues. The CDR3 bases are TGTGCCAGCAACCCCGGCCGACTAGACTCCTACAATGAGCAGTTCTTC. It encodes CASNPGRLDSYNEQFF.

The chain employs TRBV29-1 and TRBJ1-4; D gene unclear. Per the germline V gene, CDR1 is SQVTM and CDR2 is ANQGSEA. The CDR3 runs to 9 residues. CDR3 nucleotides: TGCAGTTTAGGGGAAAAACTGTTTTTT. Protein sequence: CSLGEKLFF.

J is TRBJ1-5 and V is TRBV5-6; tentative D call: TRBD1 (5 bases). The CDR3 length is 14 residues. The V gene's germline CDR1 is SGHDT and CDR2 YYEEEE. V was cut by 4 bases and J by 7 bases, with 15 bases left in between. The DNA for the CDR3 is TGTGCCAGCAGCCCTTTAGGGGCGAGGCAGCCCCAGCATTTT. It encodes CASSPLGARQPQHF.